This passage covers 10 T cell receptor beta chains from one sample sequenced in a study of T-cell reconstitution after alpha-beta-depleted transplantation in children. The TCRbeta library incorporated unique molecular identifiers. From the PCR reads, TCRdb called clonotypes with MiXCR, one entry per CDR3 protein. The table shows 100,000 or so distinct CDR3 sequences, with 12% occurring only once. Specimen: PBMCs from the stem cell graft donor, collected from the stem cell graft. Every receptor here comes from a human donor who donated a stem cell graft to a child with inherited bone marrow failure.

This clonotype was observed a few times. The genes are TRBV7-9 and TRBJ2-1, with D tentatively TRBD2 (6 bases). V was cut by 3 bases and J by 14 bases, with 17 bases left in between. The length of the CDR3 is 13 residues. Germline assignment: CDR1 SEHNR and CDR2 FQNEAQ (reference sequence). The CDR3 DNA sequence: TGTGCCAGCAGCTTGTCCGGAGGGACTGAAGAGTTCTTC. Its translation: CASSLSGGTEEFF.

In this sample, this clonotype turned up many times. This rearrangement joins TRBV7-2 to TRBJ2-2; 11 positions match TRBD1. V dropped 3 bases and J dropped 9; count of bases not matched to a gene: 3. The CDR3 loop spans 14 amino acids. Looked up from germline, CDR1 is SGHTA and CDR2 is FQGNSA. The CDR3 sequence is CASSFGQGARELFF. CDR3 nucleotide sequence: TGTGCCAGCAGCTTCGGACAGGGGGCTCGGGAGCTGTTTTTT.

This clonotype has ten or more counts. The chain has TRBV7-8 and TRBJ2-7; 8 bases map to TRBD1. CDR3 length equals 13 residues. After removal of 5 bases from V and 5 bases from J, the junction contained 5 bases not matched to a gene. Germline CDR1 SGHVS, CDR2 FQNEAQ. The CDR3 loop reads CASSAMTGDEQYF. For the CDR3, the DNA is TGTGCCAGCAGCGCCATGACAGGGGACGAGCAGTACTTC.

This clonotype was seen at least ten times. The CDR3 region has the DNA TGTGCCAGCACCCCCAGGCAGCGGGGCTACGAGCAGTACTTC. This encodes CASTPRQRGYEQYF. The rearrangement uses TRBV6-2 or TRBV6-3 and TRBJ2-7, with 7 bases lining up with TRBD2. This CDR3 spans 14 amino acids. Germline V gene sequence: CDR1 MNHEY, CDR2 SVGEGT. V lost 7 bases to trimming and J lost 3 bases; unmatched junction nucleotides: 9.

Points on this clonotype: The germline gene is not matched at one end of the junction; a read error may be the cause. J is TRBJ2-1 and V is TRBV7-9; 12 nucleotides line up with TRBD2. Germline loops: CDR1 SEHNR, CDR2 FQNEAQ (reference sequence). CDR3 length: 13 amino acids. CDR3 DNA sequence: TGTGCCAGCAGCTCCACTAGCGGGGGGCTCCCGCTCTTC. Amino acids: CASSSTSGGLPLF.

The sample holds many counts of this clonotype. The chain uses TRBV20-1 and TRBJ2-4; D is possibly TRBD2 (5 bases). This CDR3 region has 15 residues. Trimming left V 0 bases short and J 1 base short, with 10 bases between. Germline lookup yields CDR1 DFQATT and CDR2 SNEGSKA (reference sequence). CDR3 protein: CSARDGAEAKNIQYF. The CDR3, as DNA: TGCAGTGCTAGAGATGGAGCGGAGGCCAAAAACATTCAGTACTTC.

The sample holds many counts of this clonotype. This chain connects TRBV4-3 to TRBJ2-2, with D unresolved. V lost 2 bases to trimming and J lost 6 bases, with 7 bases between them. The CDR3 length is 13 residues. Germline CDR1 is LGHNA and CDR2 is YSLEER. The CDR3 DNA follows: TGCGCCAGCAGCCAAAATGGGGCCGGGGAGCTGTTTTTT. It specifies CASSQNGAGELFF.

In its sample, this clonotype was seen a few times. The V gene is TRBV6-2 or TRBV6-3, the J gene TRBJ2-7, with 9 bases that match TRBD1. Germline assignment: CDR1 MNHEY and CDR2 SVGEGT. The CDR3 extends over 15 amino acids. The trim removed 7 bases at V and 3 bases at J, leaving 10 bases unmatched. This CDR3 reads CASIRGPGQGYEQYF. The CDR3 bases are TGTGCCAGCATCAGGGGCCCGGGACAGGGCTACGAGCAGTACTTC.

This clonotype was detected many times. The rearrangement uses TRBV29-1 and TRBJ2-7, with 8 bases that match TRBD2. The length of the CDR3 is 12 residues. Germline assignment: CDR1 SQVTM and CDR2 ANQGSEA. Losses at the gene ends were 7 bases for V and 5 bases for J; bases not matched to a gene: 7. CDR3 sequence reads: CSAGGGQHEQYF. The CDR3 DNA is TGCAGCGCGGGAGGGGGGCAACACGAGCAGTACTTC.

The sample holds many counts of this clonotype. V gene TRBV27 combines with J gene TRBJ1-5; perhaps TRBD1 as D (6 bases). The CDR3 has 15 residues. The germline V gene encodes CDR1 MNHEY and CDR2 SMNVEV (reference sequence). Trimming removed 2 bases at V and 7 bases at J, with 15 bases between. In nucleotides, the CDR3 is TGTGCCAGCAGTTTACGACCCCTAGGGGGACAGCCCCAGCATTTT. It translates to CASSLRPLGGQPQHF.